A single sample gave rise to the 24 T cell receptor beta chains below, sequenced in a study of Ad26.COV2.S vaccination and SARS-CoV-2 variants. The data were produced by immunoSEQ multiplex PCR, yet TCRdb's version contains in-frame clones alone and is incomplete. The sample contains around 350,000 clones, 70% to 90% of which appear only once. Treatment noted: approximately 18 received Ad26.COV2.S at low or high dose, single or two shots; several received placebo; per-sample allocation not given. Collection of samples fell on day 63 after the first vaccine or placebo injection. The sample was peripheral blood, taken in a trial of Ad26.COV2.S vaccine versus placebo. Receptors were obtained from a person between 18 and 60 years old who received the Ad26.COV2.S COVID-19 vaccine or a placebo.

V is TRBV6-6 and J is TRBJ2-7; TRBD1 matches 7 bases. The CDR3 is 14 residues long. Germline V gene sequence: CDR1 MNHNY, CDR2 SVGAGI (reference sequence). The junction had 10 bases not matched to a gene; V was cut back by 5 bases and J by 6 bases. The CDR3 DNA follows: TGTGCCAGCAGTGAGACAGGGCCTTTCACCGAGCAGTACTTC. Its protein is CASSETGPFTEQYF.

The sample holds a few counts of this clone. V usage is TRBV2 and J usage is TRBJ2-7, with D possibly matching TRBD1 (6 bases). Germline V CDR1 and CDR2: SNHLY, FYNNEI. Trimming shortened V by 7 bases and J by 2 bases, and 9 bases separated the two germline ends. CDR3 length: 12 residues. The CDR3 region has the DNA TGTGCCAGCACGGGACAACCCTACGAGCAGTACTTC. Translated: CASTGQPYEQYF.

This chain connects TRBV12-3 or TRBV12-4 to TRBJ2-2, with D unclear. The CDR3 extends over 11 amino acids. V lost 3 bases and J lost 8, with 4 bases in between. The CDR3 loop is CASSFGGELFF. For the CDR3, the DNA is TGTGCCAGCAGTTTCGGTGGGGAGCTGTTTTTT.

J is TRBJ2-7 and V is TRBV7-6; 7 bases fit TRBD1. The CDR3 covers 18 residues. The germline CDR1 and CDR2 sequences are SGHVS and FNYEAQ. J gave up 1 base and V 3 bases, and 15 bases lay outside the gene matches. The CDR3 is CASSFARQGVSASYEQYF. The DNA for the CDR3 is TGTGCCAGCAGCTTTGCCCGACAGGGAGTAAGTGCATCCTACGAGCAGTACTTC.

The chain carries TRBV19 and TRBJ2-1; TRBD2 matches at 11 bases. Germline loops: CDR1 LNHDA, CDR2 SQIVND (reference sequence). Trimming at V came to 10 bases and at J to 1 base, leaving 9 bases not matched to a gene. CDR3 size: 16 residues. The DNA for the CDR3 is TGTGCCACCTCCGGGACTAGCGGAAAATCCTACAATGAGCAGTTCTTC. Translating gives CATSGTSGKSYNEQFF.

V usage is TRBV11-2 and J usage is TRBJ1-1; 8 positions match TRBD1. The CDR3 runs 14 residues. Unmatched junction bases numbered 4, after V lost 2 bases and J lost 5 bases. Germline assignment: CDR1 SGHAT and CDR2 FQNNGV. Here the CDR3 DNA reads TGTGCCAGCAGCTTACAGGGGGCAGGGACTGAAGCTTTCTTT. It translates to CASSLQGAGTEAFF.

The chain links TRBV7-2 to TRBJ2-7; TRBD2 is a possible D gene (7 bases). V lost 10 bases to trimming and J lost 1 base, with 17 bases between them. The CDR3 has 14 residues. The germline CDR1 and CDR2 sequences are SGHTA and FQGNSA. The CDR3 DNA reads TGTGCCACCGCAGCGGGGACACCTTCCTACGAGCAGTACTTC. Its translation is CATAAGTPSYEQYF.

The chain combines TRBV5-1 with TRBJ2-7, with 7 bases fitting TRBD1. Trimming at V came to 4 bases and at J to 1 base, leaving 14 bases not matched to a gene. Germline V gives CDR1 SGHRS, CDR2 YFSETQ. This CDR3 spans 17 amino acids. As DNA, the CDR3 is TGCGCCAGCAGCGACCCAATCCAGGGGGTTCCTTCCTACGAGCAGTACTTC. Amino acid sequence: CASSDPIQGVPSYEQYF.

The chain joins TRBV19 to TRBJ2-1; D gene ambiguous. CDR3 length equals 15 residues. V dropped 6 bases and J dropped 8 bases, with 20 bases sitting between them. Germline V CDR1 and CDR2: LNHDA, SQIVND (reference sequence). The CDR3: CASRRGPSPADEQFF. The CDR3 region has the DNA TGTGCCAGTAGACGAGGACCCTCACCGGCGGATGAGCAGTTCTTC. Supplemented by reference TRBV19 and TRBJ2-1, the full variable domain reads DGGITQSPKYLFRKEGQNVTLSCEQNLNHDAMYWYRQDPGQGLRLIYYSQIVNDFQKGDIAEGYSVSREKKESFPLTVTSAQKNPTAFYLCASRRGPSPADEQFFGPGTRLTVL.

The CDR3 loop reads CASSIQGTDTQYF. CDR3 in DNA: TGTGCCAGTAGTATCCAGGGCACAGATACGCAGTATTTT. The chain employs TRBV19 and TRBJ2-3; D remains ambiguous. CDR3 length equals 13 residues. Germline loops: CDR1 LNHDA, CDR2 SQIVND (reference sequence). Trimming removed 3 bases from V and 1 base from J, with 5 bases in between.

CDR3: CASAITGATTYEQYF. The CDR3 DNA reads TGTGCCAGCGCGATTACAGGGGCTACGACCTACGAGCAGTACTTC. This chain uses TRBV7-2 with TRBJ2-7, with 7 bases identical to TRBD1. The V and J ends lost 8 bases and 2 bases, in that order; junction bases with no gene match: 12. Germline V gives CDR1 SGHTA, CDR2 FQGNSA. There are 15 residues in the CDR3.

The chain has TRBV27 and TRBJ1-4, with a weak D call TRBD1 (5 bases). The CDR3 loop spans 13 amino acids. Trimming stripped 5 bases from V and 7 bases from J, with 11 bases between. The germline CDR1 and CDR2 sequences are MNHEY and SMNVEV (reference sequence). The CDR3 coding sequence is TGTGCCAGCAGTCTCTTAAGGGGTGAAAAACTGTTTTTT. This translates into CASSLLRGEKLFF.

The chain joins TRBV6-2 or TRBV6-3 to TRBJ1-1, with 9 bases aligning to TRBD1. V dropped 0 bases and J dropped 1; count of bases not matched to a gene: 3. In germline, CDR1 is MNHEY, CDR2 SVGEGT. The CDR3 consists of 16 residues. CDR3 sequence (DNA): TGTGCCAGCAGTTACTCGCTGGACAGGGGGAACACTGAAGCTTTCTTT. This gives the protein CASSYSLDRGNTEAFF.

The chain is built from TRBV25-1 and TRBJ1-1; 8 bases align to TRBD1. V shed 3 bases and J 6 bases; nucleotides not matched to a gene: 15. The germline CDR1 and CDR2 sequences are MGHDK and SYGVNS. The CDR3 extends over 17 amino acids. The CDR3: CASSDGPPDRGNAEAFF. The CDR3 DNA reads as TGTGCCAGCAGTGATGGTCCTCCAGACAGGGGAAACGCTGAAGCTTTCTTT.

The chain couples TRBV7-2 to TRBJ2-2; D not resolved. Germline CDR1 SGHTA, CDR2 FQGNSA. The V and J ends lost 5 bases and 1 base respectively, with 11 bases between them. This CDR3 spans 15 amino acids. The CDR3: CASSPLLMNTGELFF. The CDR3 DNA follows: TGTGCCAGCAGCCCTTTGCTGATGAACACCGGGGAGCTGTTTTTT.

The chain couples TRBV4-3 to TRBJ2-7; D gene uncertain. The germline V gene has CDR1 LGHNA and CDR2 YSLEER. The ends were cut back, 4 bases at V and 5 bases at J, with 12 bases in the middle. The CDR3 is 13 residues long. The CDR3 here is CASSPDRADEQYF. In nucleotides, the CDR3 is TGCGCCAGCAGCCCAGACCGGGCCGACGAGCAGTACTTC.

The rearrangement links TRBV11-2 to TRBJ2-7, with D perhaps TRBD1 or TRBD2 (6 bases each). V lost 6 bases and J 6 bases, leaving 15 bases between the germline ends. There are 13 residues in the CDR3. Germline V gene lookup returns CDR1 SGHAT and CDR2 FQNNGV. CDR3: CASRVTGGGEQYF. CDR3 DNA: TGTGCCAGCAGGGTAACTGGAGGGGGCGAGCAGTACTTC.

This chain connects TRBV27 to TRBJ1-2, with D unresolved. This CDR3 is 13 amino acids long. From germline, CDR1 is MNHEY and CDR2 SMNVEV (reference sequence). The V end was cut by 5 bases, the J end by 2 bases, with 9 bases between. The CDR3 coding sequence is TGTGCCAGCAGTGAGTACAGAAACTATGGCTACACCTTC. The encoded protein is CASSEYRNYGYTF.

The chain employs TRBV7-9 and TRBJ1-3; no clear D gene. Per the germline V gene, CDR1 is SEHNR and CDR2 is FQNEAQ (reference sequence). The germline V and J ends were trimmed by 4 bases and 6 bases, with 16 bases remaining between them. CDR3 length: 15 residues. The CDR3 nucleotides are TGTGCCAGCAGCTCTCCCCAGTACTACGCAAACACCATATATTTT. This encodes CASSSPQYYANTIYF.

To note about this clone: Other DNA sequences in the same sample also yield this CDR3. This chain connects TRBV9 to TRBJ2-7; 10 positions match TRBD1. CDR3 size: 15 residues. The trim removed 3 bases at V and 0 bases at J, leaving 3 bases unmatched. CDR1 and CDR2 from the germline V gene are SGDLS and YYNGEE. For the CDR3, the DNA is TGTGCCAGCAGCGAGGGACAGGGGTCCTCCTACGAGCAGTACTTC. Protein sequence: CASSEGQGSSYEQYF. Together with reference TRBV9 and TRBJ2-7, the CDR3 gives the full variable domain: DSGVTQTPKHLITATGQRVTLRCSPRSGDLSVYWYQQSLDQGLQFLIQYYNGEERAKGNILERFSAQQFPDLHSELNLSSLELGDSALYFCASSEGQGSSYEQYFGPGTRLTVT.

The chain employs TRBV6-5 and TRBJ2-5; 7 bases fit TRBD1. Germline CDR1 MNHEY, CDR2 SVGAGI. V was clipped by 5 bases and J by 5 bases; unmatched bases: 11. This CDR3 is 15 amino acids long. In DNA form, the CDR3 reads TGTGCCAGCAGTCAGAGACAGGGCGGGTCCGAGACCCAGTACTTC. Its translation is CASSQRQGGSETQYF.

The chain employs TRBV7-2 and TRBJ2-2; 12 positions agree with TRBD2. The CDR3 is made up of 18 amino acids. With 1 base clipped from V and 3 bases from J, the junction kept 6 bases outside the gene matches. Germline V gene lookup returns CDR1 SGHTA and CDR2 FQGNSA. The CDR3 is CASSLVLAGGPDTGELFF. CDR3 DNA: TGTGCCAGCAGCTTAGTGCTAGCGGGGGGGCCGGACACCGGGGAGCTGTTTTTT. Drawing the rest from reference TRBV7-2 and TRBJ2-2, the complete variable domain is GAGVSQSPSNKVTEKGKDVELRCDPISGHTALYWYRQSLGQGLEFLIYFQGNSAPDKSGLPSDRFSAERTGGSVSTLTIQRTQQEDSAVYLCASSLVLAGGPDTGELFFGEGSRLTVL.

The CDR3 DNA follows: TGCGCCAGCAGCCAAGGGGGCAGGGTCAGGGAAAAACTGTTTTTT. This sequence encodes CASSQGGRVREKLFF. The chain couples TRBV4-3 to TRBJ1-4, with D maybe TRBD1 (5 bases). Trimming removed 1 base at V and 8 bases at J, with 14 bases between. The CDR3 is made up of 15 amino acids. The germline V gene has CDR1 LGHNA and CDR2 YSLEER.

In DNA, the CDR3 is TGCGCCAGCAGGAAGGGGACTCCGCTCACAGATACGCAGTATTTT. Translating it yields CASRKGTPLTDTQYF. V is TRBV5-1 and J is TRBJ2-3; tentatively, D is TRBD2 (6 bases). This CDR3 contains 15 residues. Germline V lookup: CDR1 SGHRS, CDR2 YFSETQ. Trimming took 5 bases from V and 2 from J, leaving 15 bases between them.